This TCR beta chain came from a study of OX40 agonist ivuxolimab in advanced cancers. Data came from immunoSEQ multiplex PCR; TCRdb stores just in-frame clones and leaves some out. The data hold 79,000 or so clones, with 65% to 90% observed a single time. The length of the CDR3 is 15 residues. Trimming removed 3 bases from V and 4 bases from J; junction bases left unmatched: 7. Germline lookup yields CDR1 SGHTA and CDR2 FQGNSA. The sequence came from an adult with an advanced solid tumor such as melanoma, head and neck, liver or kidney cancer. The specimen was CD4+ or CD8+ T cells sorted from blood, collected in a trial of the OX40 agonist ivuxolimab. The rearrangement links TRBV7-2 to TRBJ2-5; 8 positions agree with TRBD2. CDR3 in amino acids: CASSFSRGAGETQYF. The CDR3 coding sequence is TGTGCCAGCAGCTTCTCGCGGGGGGCCGGAGAGACCCAGTACTTC. The full variable domain, rest sourced from reference TRBV7-2 and TRBJ2-5, is GAGVSQSPSNKVTEKGKDVELRCDPISGHTALYWYRQSLGQGLEFLIYFQGNSAPDKSGLPSDRFSAERTGGSVSTLTIQRTQQEDSAVYLCASSFSRGAGETQYFGPGTRLLVL.